This T cell receptor beta chain was recorded in a study of blood T cell repertoires in COVID-19. Overall study context: T cells, B-cell-depleted T cells, or PBMCs provided the cDNA or gDNA that served as material.

This clone was picked up a small number of times. CDR3 length equals 12 residues. Per germline, CDR1 WNHNN and CDR2 SYGVQD (reference sequence). In Seattle, patients joined the study during active infection and were tracked longitudinally. Source study methods: Estimates of nucleated cell counts were drawn from the amplification of reference gene primers. Data came from immunoSEQ multiplex PCR; TCRdb stores just in-frame clones and leaves some out. The V and J calls and clone size come from that table; D and trimming were worked out from the DNA. The table lists about 170,000 clones, approximately 81% of them singletons, with more than 12% in the top ten.

Sequenced sample: peripheral blood. The V and J genes are TRBV10-1 and TRBJ2-3; 7 bases are a match to TRBD1. The J call is in doubt because the DNA end fits TRBJ1-3 better. This sequence was found in a woman between 70 and 85 years old with COVID-19, enrolled during active disease. The CDR3 DNA sequence: TGCGCCAGCAGTGATACTAGGGGGCGCATATATTTT. It is translated as CASSDTRGRIYF.